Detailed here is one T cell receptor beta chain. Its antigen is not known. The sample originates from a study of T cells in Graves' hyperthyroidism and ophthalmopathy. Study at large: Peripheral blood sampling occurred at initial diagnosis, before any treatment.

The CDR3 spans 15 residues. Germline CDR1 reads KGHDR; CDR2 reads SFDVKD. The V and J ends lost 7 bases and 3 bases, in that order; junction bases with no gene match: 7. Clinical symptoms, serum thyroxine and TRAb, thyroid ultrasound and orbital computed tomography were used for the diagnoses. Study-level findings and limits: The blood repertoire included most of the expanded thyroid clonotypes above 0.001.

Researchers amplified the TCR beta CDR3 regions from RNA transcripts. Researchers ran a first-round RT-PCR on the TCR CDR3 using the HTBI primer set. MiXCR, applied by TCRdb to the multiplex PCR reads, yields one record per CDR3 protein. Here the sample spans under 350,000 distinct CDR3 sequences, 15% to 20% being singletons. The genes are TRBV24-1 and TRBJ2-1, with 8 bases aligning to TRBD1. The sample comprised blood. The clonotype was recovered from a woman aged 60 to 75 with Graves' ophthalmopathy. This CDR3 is CATRAGQGGYNEQFF. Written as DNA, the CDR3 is TGTGCCACCAGAGCCGGACAGGGAGGCTACAATGAGCAGTTCTTC.